A selection of T cell receptor beta chains follows, all from one sample in a study of T cell responses to AZD1222 COVID-19 vaccine. The protocol was immunoSEQ multiplex PCR, while the TCRdb copy is restricted to in-frame clones and leaves out a portion. The sample holds about 200,000 clones, approximately 93% seen once. The source material was peripheral blood, sampled 28 days after the second AZD1222 dose. All receptors derive from an adult who received the AZD1222 COVID-19 vaccine. Both conserved end residues are part of each CDR3. The D gene is left open where the match is weak. The listing skips clone size in some rows; elsewhere it reads once, few, many or a size class.

size	V	D	J	CDR3	DNA
-	TRBV10-3	-	TRBJ1-6	CAMRNNPNSPLHF	TGTGCCATGAGGAATAATCCGAATTCACCCCTCCACTTT
-	TRBV3-1/TRBV3-2	-	TRBJ1-2	CASSPGWDKVYGYTF	TGTGCCAGCAGCCCCGGATGGGATAAGGTCTATGGCTACACCTTC
once	TRBV12-3/TRBV12-4	-	TRBJ2-3	CASSFRDTQYF	TGTGCCAGCAGTTTCAGAGATACGCAGTATTTT
-	TRBV5-6	-	TRBJ1-2	CASSLEPRNYGYTF	TGTGCCAGCAGCTTGGAGCCCAGGAACTATGGCTACACCTTC
-	TRBV6-6	TRBD1	TRBJ2-7	CASSWSDRGAPYEQYF	TGTGCCAGCAGTTGGTCGGACAGGGGGGCTCCCTACGAGCAGTACTTC
once	TRBV15	-	TRBJ2-6	CATSRGTGGANVLTF	TGTGCCACCAGCAGAGGGACTGGCGGGGCCAACGTCCTGACTTTC
few	TRBV7-6	-	TRBJ2-7	CASSSLAGGGQEQYF	TGTGCCAGCAGCTCCTTGGCGGGCGGCGGGCAAGAGCAGTACTTC
-	TRBV19	-	TRBJ1-3	CASRETFSGNTIYF	TGTGCCAGTAGGGAGACCTTCTCTGGAAACACCATATATTTT
once	TRBV19	TRBD2	TRBJ2-3	CASNRAGAPTDTQYF	TGTGCCAGTAACCGAGCGGGGGCCCCCACAGATACGCAGTATTTT
once	TRBV5-1	TRBD1	TRBJ1-2	CASSLRGLGGYTF	TGCGCCAGCAGCCTCAGGGGGCTTGGAGGCTACACCTTC
-	TRBV7-2	-	TRBJ1-5	CASGTDQPQHF	TGTGCCAGCGGCACGGATCAGCCCCAGCATTTT
-	TRBV28	TRBD2	TRBJ2-7	CASNHPAGDSYEQYF	TGTGCCAGCAACCACCCAGCGGGAGACTCCTACGAGCAGTACTTC
-	TRBV27	TRBD1	TRBJ2-1	CASGMDRNNEQFF	TGTGCCAGCGGAATGGACAGGAACAATGAGCAGTTCTTC
-	TRBV4-1	-	TRBJ2-7	CASSQGGGWEQYF	TGCGCCAGCAGCCAAGGCGGAGGGTGGGAGCAGTACTTC